Listed below are T cell receptor beta chains from one sample, sequenced in a study of T cells in Graves' hyperthyroidism and ophthalmopathy. Each CDR3 protein is one row after TCRdb ran MiXCR on the multiplex PCR reads. Among 400,000 to 550,000 distinct CDR3 sequences, around 22% were seen once, and the ten largest hold approximately 10%. Sequencing was performed on blood. All receptors derive from a young woman with Graves' ophthalmopathy. Each CDR3 is given with its conserved first and last residue. The D gene is left open where the match is weak. Clone size is shown for a subset of rows, as once, few, many or a class of expanded clone.

D gene	V gene	clone size	J gene	CDR3 DNA	CDR3 protein
.	TRBV11-2	.	TRBJ1-5	TGTGCCAGCAGCCGTGGGTGGGGGGATAGCAATCAGCCCCAGCATTTT	CASSRGWGDSNQPQHF
.	TRBV28	many	TRBJ2-2	TGTGCCAGCAGCCACAGAGGTCGCGCCACCGGGGAGCTGTTTTTT	CASSHRGRATGELFF
.	TRBV28	many	TRBJ2-7	TGTGCCAGCAGTTTTAAGCGGTACGAGCAGTACTTC	CASSFKRYEQYF
.	TRBV18	many	TRBJ1-1	TGTGCCAGCTCACGGGCAGGGAACATGGTGAACACTGAAGCTTTCTTT	CASSRAGNMVNTEAFF
.	TRBV12-5	few	TRBJ1-5	TGTGCTAGTGCCTTGCATTGGACGGATAGCAATCAGCCCCAGCATTTT	CASALHWTDSNQPQHF
TRBD1	TRBV6-5	many	TRBJ1-1	TGTGCCAGCAGTTACCTTAGGACAGGCAACACTGAAGCTTTCTTT	CASSYLRTGNTEAFF
TRBD2	TRBV10-2	.	TRBJ2-5	TGCGCCAGCAGCCTCGGGACTAGCGGGAGAGGCAACTGGGACGAGACCCAGTACTTC	CASSLGTSGRGNWDETQYF
.	TRBV28	many	TRBJ1-5	TGTGCCAGCAGTTTCTTACACAGGGTTAATCAGCCCCAGCATTTT	CASSFLHRVNQPQHF
.	TRBV27	many	TRBJ1-2	TGTGCCAGCAGTTTTGGAGGGGTAGGCTATGGCTACACCTTC	CASSFGGVGYGYTF
.	TRBV12-3/TRBV12-4	.	TRBJ1-5	TGTGCCCGCAGTTTCAGGGTAAATCAGCCCCAGCATTTT	CARSFRVNQPQHF
TRBD1	TRBV12-3/TRBV12-4	.	TRBJ1-1	TGTGCCACCCGGGGGACAGGGCTCCAAGCTTTCTTT	CATRGTGLQAFF